This T cell receptor beta chain originates from a study of blood T cell repertoires in COVID-19. This clone was detected only once. The CDR3 has 13 residues. Assay used: immunoSEQ multiplex PCR; TCRdb lists only in-frame clones, some missing. The sample shows 98,000 or so clones, 84% of them seen only once. What was sequenced was peripheral blood. The clonotype originates from a man aged 60-69 years with acute or convalescent COVID-19. The chain uses TRBV12-3 or TRBV12-4 and TRBJ1-1, with 7 bases that match TRBD1. The CDR3 is CVTAGGGRTEAFF. The CDR3 DNA follows: TGTGTAACGGCGGGAGGGGGCCGCACTGAAGCTTTCTTT.